Many counts were recorded for the clone carrying this T cell receptor beta chain. This entry is derived from a study of neurological immune-mediated disorders. V dropped 4 bases and J dropped 7 bases, with 15 bases sitting between them. Germline assignment: CDR1 SGHRS and CDR2 YFSETQ. This CDR3 region has 15 residues. Unsorted libraries were prepared from 2 million PBMCs that had been stored at -80 C. cDNA synthesis was performed by 5'RACE with 10-nucleotide random UMIs. Over 170 million TCR-beta sequences from 15-18 subjects came out of each sequencing run. MiXCR was run by TCRdb on the 5' RACE reads, yielding one entry per CDR3 protein. The data hold 77,000 or so distinct CDR3 sequences, with 9.4% observed a single time.

The chain couples TRBV5-1 to TRBJ1-6; D is undetermined. The source material was PBMCs. This receptor was taken from a man in his fifties or sixties in good health. In nucleotides, the CDR3 is TGCGCCAGCAGCCCAGGAGGACTCCTAAATTCACCCCTCCACTTT. It encodes CASSPGGLLNSPLHF.